These T cell receptor beta chains were read from a single sample in a study of technical replicates of blood from a handful of donors. Produced via immunoSEQ multiplex PCR; TCRdb's table is partial and in-frame only. The sample lists about 75,000 clones, about 97% occurring once. The sample was T cells isolated from PBMCs. The receptors were sampled from a human donor in good health. Each CDR3 is given with its conserved first and last residue. The size entry is marked missing in some rows and otherwise reads once, few, many or a size class.

TRBJ1-1 . TRBV6-1 13 CASTSTVNTEAFF
TRBJ1-4 . TRBV9 15 CASSVQAGVGEKLFF
TRBJ1-3 . TRBV28 15 CASSLGQGTGNTIYF
TRBJ1-1 . TRBV2 14 CASSEWEGYTEAFF
TRBJ1-2 . TRBV29-1 13 CSVETGGYYGYTF
TRBJ2-5 . TRBV27 13 CASRLDRLQTQYF
TRBJ1-2 . TRBV7-8 16 CASSPDRVSKTIVDTF
TRBJ1-5 . TRBV28 15 CASRPTGGAGQPQHF
TRBJ2-1 . TRBV4-3 15 CASSAGTSPTNEQFF
TRBJ2-7 . TRBV7-2 16 CASSLVQGFESYEQYF
TRBJ2-1 . TRBV9 13 CASSAYFFNEQFF
TRBJ2-3 few TRBV4-1 17 CASSQEGAVISTDTQYF
TRBJ2-5 . TRBV4-1 15 CASSAKELAEETQYF
TRBJ2-1 once TRBV9 16 CASSDRTSGSNNEQFF
TRBJ1-2 . TRBV20-1 11 CSATDRGGYTF
TRBJ2-1 . TRBV19 15 CASSMGGSSYNEQFF
TRBJ2-5 . TRBV10-1 17 CASSEGLQGGWSETQYF
TRBJ2-7 . TRBV5-6 14 CASSLGQPAYEQYF
TRBJ1-1 . TRBV27 13 CASRQGANTEAFF
TRBJ1-2 once TRBV5-1 15 CASSQRTSSNYGYTF
TRBJ1-1 . TRBV25-1 14 CASSEVASRAEAFF
TRBJ2-1 . TRBV9 13 CASSVGLGDEQFF
TRBJ2-7 . TRBV5-1 13 CASSPGGAYEQYF
TRBJ1-2 once TRBV11-3 13 CASRNRTNYGYTF
TRBJ2-7 . TRBV11-2 12 CASSLGQWEQYF
TRBJ2-7 . TRBV9 14 CASSPPTGPYEQYF
TRBJ1-5 . TRBV19 14 CASSRGQGGQPQHF
TRBJ2-7 . TRBV29-1 13 CSVEMGGEYEQYF
TRBJ2-3 . TRBV9 14 CASRGRDFTDTQYF
TRBJ2-7 . TRBV28 14 CASSYPTGAREQYF
TRBJ2-7 . TRBV15 16 CATSPYWQGTAREQYF
TRBJ2-3 . TRBV7-8 15 CASSLELEGTDTQYF
TRBJ2-7 . TRBV5-1 17 CASSLVFPGGPSGEQYF
TRBJ1-2 . TRBV5-4 13 CASNRGGTYGYTF
TRBJ2-1 once TRBV28 15 CASSRRVGHSNEQFF
TRBJ2-7 . TRBV29-1 14 CSVETGEETYEQYF
TRBJ2-3 . TRBV19 13 CASSILSEGTQYF
TRBJ1-2 . TRBV9 14 CASSVAQINYGYTF
TRBJ1-2 once TRBV6-1 14 CASGRDGTNYGYTF
TRBJ2-1 . TRBV6-6 14 CASSRTSESNEQFF
TRBJ1-1 . TRBV29-1 12 CSVESELTEAFF
TRBJ2-3 . TRBV12-5 12 CASGRQGPTQYF
TRBJ2-5 few TRBV9 14 CASSVSTTQETQYF